The 16 T cell receptor beta chains below come from one sample, sequenced in a study of regulatory T cells in long-lasting Graves disease (dated by TCRdb to the early 2020s). The library was produced with multiplex PCR. Sequencing took place on an Illumina HiSeq 4000. TCR beta libraries were built with iRepertoire HTBI primers and Arm-PCR amplification of CDR3 regions. The raw public reads went through TCRdb reprocessing: fastp at Q25, MiXCR clone calling, in-frame beta chains kept. Each entry is one CDR3 protein sequence, shown with its most common DNA and genes. Counted in this sample were roughly 350,000 distinct CDR3 sequences; about 16% of them appeared once. The ten largest clones represent around 20% of the sample. The time point label, read with the paper, signifies: newly diagnosed GD, antithyroid drugs for less than 3 months. For both TCR sequencing and RNA sequencing, RNA was extracted from PBMCs in TRIzol.

These data were also reused for a study on T cells in Graves' hyperthyroidism and ophthalmopathy.

The input for sequencing was peripheral blood mononuclear cells (PBMCs), taken at new diagnosis, from a patient treated with antithyroid drugs. Receptors originate from a woman aged 18-29 years with Graves disease. Donor details come from another sample of the same person, matched by shared clones.

This clonotype was observed at least ten times. V is TRBV7-2 and J is TRBJ1-1; 9 bases fit TRBD1. Germline CDR1 is SGHTA and CDR2 is FQGNSA. Trimming at V came to 2 bases and at J to 2 bases, leaving 6 bases not matched to a gene. The CDR3 contains 16 residues. The CDR3 sequence: CASSLWEQGANTEAFF. The CDR3 DNA is TGTGCCAGCAGCTTATGGGAACAGGGGGCTAACACTGAAGCTTTCTTT.

This clonotype was counted only a few times. The rearrangement links TRBV12-3 or TRBV12-4 to TRBJ2-7; no clear D. The V gene lost 5 bases and the J gene lost 2 bases, with 13 bases spanning the gap. The CDR3 contains 14 residues. CDR3 nucleotides: TGTGCCAGCAGTACCGGGCCCCCTCCCTACGAGCAGTACTTC. Residues: CASSTGPPPYEQYF.

As for this clonotype: As the CDR3 is not closed by the conserved phenylalanine or tryptophan, this likely results from a read error. The rearrangement links TRBV2 to TRBJ1-6, with 9 bases aligning to TRBD1. This CDR3 spans 16 amino acids. In germline, CDR1 is SNHLY, CDR2 FYNNEI. V trimming: 0 bases; J trimming: 5 bases; junction bases outside the gene matches: 2. Written as DNA, the CDR3 is TGTGCCAGCAGTGAAGCGGGGACAGGGAATAATTCACCCCTCCACGTT. Its translation: CASSEAGTGNNSPLHV.

There are many counts of this clonotype. The junction differs from germline at one of its ends, possibly a read error. The rearrangement links TRBV5-1 to TRBJ2-3; 7 positions match TRBD2. Germline V lookup: CDR1 SGHRS, CDR2 YFSETQ. The CDR3 is 17 amino acids. This CDR3 reads CASSPDLAAQFTDTQYF. The CDR3 region has the DNA TGTGCCAGCAGCCCTGACCTAGCGGCCCAGTTCACAGATACGCAGTATTTT. The full variable domain, in which reference TRBV5-1 and TRBJ2-3 provide the parts outside the CDR3, is KAGVTQTPRYLIKTRGQQVTLSCSPISGHRSVSWYQQTPGQGLQFLFEYFSETQRNKGNFPGRFSGRQFSNSRSEMNVSTLELGDSALYLCASSPDLAAQFTDTQYFGPGTRLTVL.

In this sample, this clonotype turned up a few times. The chain recombines TRBV25-1 with TRBJ2-1, with TRBD2 matching over 7 bases. The CDR3 runs to 12 residues. After removal of 5 bases from V and 10 bases from J, the junction contained 5 bases not matched to a gene. Germline lookup yields CDR1 MGHDK and CDR2 SYGVNS. Written as DNA, the CDR3 is TGTGCCAGCAGTTATGGGAGGGACGAGCAGTTCTTC. Translating it yields CASSYGRDEQFF.

This clonotype was seen repeatedly, ten times or more. The rearrangement uses TRBV27 and TRBJ2-5, with 8 bases fitting TRBD2. The trim removed 5 bases at V and 5 bases at J, leaving 4 bases unmatched. The CDR3 consists of 13 residues. Germline V CDR1 and CDR2: MNHEY, SMNVEV (reference sequence). CDR3 amino acids: CASSLTSVETQYF. The CDR3 DNA is TGTGCCAGCAGTCTGACTAGCGTTGAGACCCAGTACTTC.

This clonotype has a count of ten or more. V gene TRBV6-1 combines with J gene TRBJ2-1, with 16 nucleotides matching TRBD2. There are 17 residues in the CDR3. Germline V gene sequence: CDR1 MNHNS, CDR2 SASEGT. Trimming removed 8 bases from V and 7 bases from J; junction bases left unmatched: 11. The CDR3 region is CASLGLAGGPRWNEQFF. In nucleotides, the CDR3 is TGTGCCAGCCTGGGACTAGCGGGGGGGCCGAGATGGAATGAGCAGTTCTTC.

The V call is TRBV25-1, the J call TRBJ1-6, with 10 bases identical to TRBD1. The trim removed 2 bases at V and 11 bases at J, leaving 6 bases unmatched. Germline CDR1 and CDR2: MGHDK and SYGVNS. The CDR3 extends over 15 amino acids. This chain's CDR3 is CASSEGDRGWAPLHF. The CDR3 region has the DNA TGTGCCAGCAGTGAAGGGGACAGGGGATGGGCACCCCTCCACTTT.

This clonotype was observed a handful of times. V is TRBV29-1 and J is TRBJ1-2; D is ambiguous. In germline, CDR1 is SQVTM, CDR2 ANQGSEA. Trimming pared 1 base from V and 4 bases from J, leaving 10 bases between. CDR3 length: 13 amino acids. DNA of the CDR3: TGCAGCGTTGAAGGGAGGAGTGGCTATGGCTACACCTTC. As protein: CSVEGRSGYGYTF.

This clonotype was seen a handful of times. This sequence may be a read error, since a much larger clone differs from it by one base. The V and J genes are TRBV6-1 and TRBJ2-7; D may be TRBD1 (6 bases). Germline V gives CDR1 MNHNS, CDR2 SASEGT. CDR3 length: 15 amino acids. V gave up 6 bases and J gave up 6 bases, with 21 bases separating them. The CDR3 region is CASRTPGTKACEQYF. The CDR3 DNA follows: TGTGCCAGCAGAACCCCTGGGACAAAGGCCTGCGAGCAGTACTTC.

This chain connects TRBV7-8 to TRBJ1-2; D perhaps matches TRBD1 (5 bases). Germline CDR1 is SGHVS and CDR2 is FQNEAQ. The CDR3 is 13 amino acids. V was trimmed by 5 bases and J by 4 bases, leaving 11 bases between them. The CDR3 region is CASSPRDPYGYTF. CDR3 in DNA: TGTGCCAGCAGCCCGAGGGACCCCTATGGCTACACCTTC.

This clonotype showed up just a few times. The gene calls are TRBV6-2 or TRBV6-3 and TRBJ1-5, with D perhaps matching TRBD1 (6 bases). V was trimmed by 5 bases and J by 2 bases, leaving 19 bases between them. The CDR3 has 17 residues. Per germline, CDR1 MNHEY and CDR2 SVGEGT. CDR3 in amino acids: CASSEPQGWLGNQPQHF. Here the CDR3 DNA reads TGTGCCAGCAGTGAACCTCAGGGGTGGTTAGGCAATCAGCCCCAGCATTTT.

This clonotype was seen many times. This chain uses TRBV20-1 with TRBJ2-1; 8 nucleotides align to TRBD2. CDR1 and CDR2 (germline): DFQATT, SNEGSKA (reference sequence). The CDR3 loop spans 14 amino acids. Trimming removed 6 bases from V and 2 bases from J; junction bases left unmatched: 6. This CDR3 reads CSAGGGRTYNEQFF. CDR3 nucleotides: TGCAGTGCCGGGGGGGGGCGAACCTACAATGAGCAGTTCTTC.

This clonotype was detected many times. The chain uses TRBV18 and TRBJ1-3; D remains ambiguous. V dropped 6 bases and J dropped 0 bases, with 9 bases sitting between them. The CDR3 is 14 amino acids. Per germline, CDR1 KGHSH and CDR2 LQKENI. CDR3 amino acids: CASSDTDSGNTIYF. The CDR3 nucleotides read TGTGCCAGCTCCGACACCGACTCTGGAAACACCATATATTTT.

This clonotype was picked up many times. The V call is TRBV5-1, the J call TRBJ2-3; possible D gene TRBD2, 6 bases. The V end lost 7 bases, the J end lost 2 bases, and 11 bases lay between the germline ends. Per the germline V gene, CDR1 is SGHRS and CDR2 is YFSETQ. This CDR3 spans 13 amino acids. The CDR3 loop is CASGIADTDTQYF. The CDR3 DNA reads as TGCGCCAGCGGAATAGCGGACACAGATACGCAGTATTTT.

This clonotype was seen at least ten times. The CDR3 spells CASSFLQASTDTQYF. As DNA, the CDR3 is TGTGCCAGCAGTTTCTTACAGGCTAGCACAGATACGCAGTATTTT. The V gene is TRBV12-3 or TRBV12-4, the J gene TRBJ2-3, with a weak D call TRBD1 (5 bases). V was pared by 3 bases and J by 0 bases, with 10 bases between. The CDR3 length is 15 residues.